This is a list of T cell receptor beta chains from one sample in a study of pediatric ulcerative colitis. Method: immunoSEQ multiplex PCR; TCRdb's copy keeps in-frame clones and lacks some. This sample carries fewer than 12,000 clones, roughly four fifths of them seen once, and the ten largest clones take 3.5% to 5%. The source material was gut tissue. The receptor source for this set is a girl under 18 who was a control in a study of pediatric ulcerative colitis. Both conserved end residues are part of each CDR3. The D gene is left open where the match is weak. Rows give clone size only sometimes, using once, few, many, or a class for an expanded clone.

V gene	clone size	J gene	D gene	CDR3 DNA	CDR3 protein
TRBV25-1	-	TRBJ2-5	-	TGTGCCAGCAGTGAAGGGGGCTTATGGGAGACCCAGTACTTC	CASSEGGLWETQYF
TRBV5-1	-	TRBJ2-2	TRBD1	TGCGCCAGCAGACCCACAGGGGGAAACACCGGGGAGCTGTTTTTT	CASRPTGGNTGELFF
TRBV11-3	-	TRBJ2-3	-	TGTGCCAGCAGCTTAGCTTCCACGTACACAGATACGCAGTATTTT	CASSLASTYTDTQYF
TRBV4-2	few	TRBJ2-2	TRBD1	TGTGCCAGCAGCCAAGATTGGGGACAGGGGACCGGGGAGCTGTTTTTT	CASSQDWGQGTGELFF
TRBV7-9	once	TRBJ2-6	-	TGTGCCAGCAGCTTGGGGTCTGGGGCCAACGTCCTGACTTTC	CASSLGSGANVLTF
TRBV28	-	TRBJ1-1	-	TGTGCCAGCAGCCCACACATCCCGTCGTCTTTCTTT	CASSPHIPSSFF
TRBV30	-	TRBJ1-2	-	TGTGCCTCGGACAGCTTAAACTATGGCTACACCTTC	CASDSLNYGYTF
TRBV10-3	-	TRBJ2-3	-	TGTGCCCATGCCGCTGCGGGGAGCACAGATACGCAGTATTTT	CAHAAAGSTDTQYF
TRBV11-2	-	TRBJ1-1	-	TGTGCCAGCAGCTCCCCCGTTGAGTTGAACACTGAAGCTTTCTTT	CASSSPVELNTEAFF
TRBV9	-	TRBJ2-2	TRBD2	TGTGCCAGCAGCCTCGGACTAGCTGTGAGGACCGGGGAGCTGTTTTTT	CASSLGLAVRTGELFF
TRBV19	few	TRBJ2-3	TRBD1	TGTGCCAGTGGTTTCTGGACAGGGTCCACAGATACGCAGTATTTT	CASGFWTGSTDTQYF
TRBV28	-	TRBJ1-1	-	TGTGCCAGCAGTTTAGGATGGTACAAAGCTTTCTTT	CASSLGWYKAFF
TRBV7-9	-	TRBJ2-3	-	TGTGCCAGCAGCTCGGCGGGGCGGGATATAGATACGCAGTATTTT	CASSSAGRDIDTQYF
TRBV4-2	few	TRBJ2-1	-	TGTGCCAGCAGCCTCCTCTCGAATGAGCAGTTCTTC	CASSLLSNEQFF
TRBV7-6	-	TRBJ2-3	TRBD1	TGTGCCAGCAGCCTGGGGACAGGGACAGATACGCAGTATTTT	CASSLGTGTDTQYF
TRBV6-5	-	TRBJ1-1	TRBD1	TGTGCCAGCAGTCAGGGGGCAGTCACTGAAGCTTTCTTT	CASSQGAVTEAFF
TRBV7-9	-	TRBJ2-1	TRBD2	TGTGCCAGCAGAACTAGCGGGATTGGGGATGAGCAGTTCTTC	CASRTSGIGDEQFF
TRBV11-2	-	TRBJ2-3	-	TGTGCCAGCAGCTCCTGGGGGGGGCGGCCCACAGATACGCAGTATTTT	CASSSWGGRPTDTQYF